The 2 T cell receptor beta chains below come from one sample, sequenced in a study of cytomegalovirus exposure and HLA in healthy donors. The PCR employed 60 Vbeta primers together with 13 Jbeta primers. Assay: immunoSEQ multiplex PCR; the TCRdb copy retains only in-frame clones and omits some. The sample records roughly 76,000 clones, about nine tenths being singletons. Sample: PBMCs. These TCRs come from a woman in her 30s in good health and CMV-seronegative.

This clone was detected only once. The gene calls are TRBV6-5 and TRBJ1-5, with unresolved D. The germline V and J ends were trimmed by 0 bases and 6 bases, with 9 bases remaining between them. The CDR3 is 14 residues long. The germline gives CDR1 MNHEY, CDR2 SVGAGI. DNA of the CDR3: TGTGCCAGCAGTTACTCCCCAGAGGGTCAGCCCCAGCATTTT. It encodes CASSYSPEGQPQHF.

V is TRBV9 and J is TRBJ1-6, with 11 positions matching TRBD1. This CDR3 is built from 16 residues. Trimming cost V 0 bases and J 9 bases; bases outside gene matches: 5. Germline-derived CDR1 and CDR2 are SGDLS and YYNGEE. CDR3 nucleotides: TGTGCCAGCAGCGTAGAGGGGGGACAGGGGGGTTCACCCCTCCACTTT. This codes for CASSVEGGQGGSPLHF. The variable domain in full, completed from reference TRBV9 and TRBJ1-6, reads DSGVTQTPKHLITATGQRVTLRCSPRSGDLSVYWYQQSLDQGLQFLIQYYNGEERAKGNILERFSAQQFPDLHSELNLSSLELGDSALYFCASSVEGGQGGSPLHFGNGTRLTVT.